Presented here are 10 T cell receptor beta chains from one specimen sequenced in a study of blood T cell repertoires in COVID-19. Produced via immunoSEQ multiplex PCR; TCRdb's table is partial and in-frame only. Among around 170,000 clones listed, about four fifths were seen once. Material: peripheral blood. These TCRs come from a man between 65 and 85 years old who had recovered from COVID-19.

This sequence joins TRBV3-1 (or the pseudogene TRBV3-2) and TRBJ2-2; a weak D match, TRBD2 (5 bases). Per germline, CDR1 LGHDT and CDR2 YNNKEL (reference sequence). V dropped 4 bases and J dropped 8 bases, with 11 bases sitting between them. CDR3 length equals 13 residues. The CDR3 DNA follows: TGTGCCAGCAGCCTAACTAGTTCTGGGGAGCTGTTTTTT. It codes for CASSLTSSGELFF.

The chain carries TRBV7-9 and TRBJ1-5; possibly TRBD1 for D (5 bases). Germline V gene lookup returns CDR1 SEHNR and CDR2 FQNEAQ (reference sequence). This CDR3 region has 15 residues. V lost 5 bases and J 5 bases, leaving 16 bases between the germline ends. CDR3 bases: TGTGCCAGCAGCAAAGCGGGGGAGGGTCATCAGCCCCAGCATTTT. It encodes CASSKAGEGHQPQHF.

On this clone: Other nucleotide sequences in the sample specify the same CDR3. The V gene is TRBV5-1, the J gene TRBJ1-1; TRBD1 aligns across 10 bases. CDR3 length: 14 amino acids. The V gene end was trimmed by 4 bases and the J gene end by 3 bases; junction bases not matched to a gene: 3. The germline V gene encodes CDR1 SGHRS and CDR2 YFSETQ. CDR3 DNA: TGCGCCAGCAGCCCCGGACAGGGGGACACTGAAGCTTTCTTT. It specifies CASSPGQGDTEAFF.

V is TRBV28 and J is TRBJ1-5, with D perhaps TRBD1 (5 bases). Germline V gene data show CDR1 as MDHEN and CDR2 as SYDVKM. CDR3 length: 15 amino acids. Trimming pared 5 bases from V and 1 base from J, leaving 12 bases between. The CDR3 region has the DNA TGTGCCAGCAGTCCCCCAGGGTCCAGCAATCAGCCCCAGCATTTT. Encoded protein: CASSPPGSSNQPQHF. Full variable domain (remainder filled in from reference TRBV28 and TRBJ1-5): DVKVTQSSRYLVKRTGEKVFLECVQDMDHENMFWYRQDPGLGLRLIYFSYDVKMKEKGDIPEGYSVSREKKERFSLILESASTNQTSMYLCASSPPGSSNQPQHFGDGTRLSIL.

This clone was detected only a few times. The gene calls are TRBV3-1 (or the pseudogene TRBV3-2) and TRBJ1-1; no clear D. V dropped 0 bases and J dropped 0 bases, with 8 bases sitting between them. Germline V CDR1 and CDR2: LGHDT, YNNKEL (reference sequence). This CDR3 region has 15 residues. CDR3 nucleotide sequence: TGTGCCAGCAGCCAAGAGCGGGCGCTGAACACTGAAGCTTTCTTT. It codes for CASSQERALNTEAFF.

V and J are TRBV12-3 or TRBV12-4 and TRBJ1-5; a possible D gene is TRBD1 (6 bases). Between the trimmed V and J ends, which lost 4 bases and 10 bases, there was a span of 11 bases. The CDR3 loop spans 12 amino acids. The CDR3 bases are TGTGCCAGCAGTTCCCCCAGGGGTCCCCAGCATTTT. It codes for CASSSPRGPQHF.

This clone was seen a handful of times. The gene calls are TRBV6-1 and TRBJ2-4; the D gene is possibly TRBD1 (5 bases). The CDR3 spans 14 residues. The germline V gene encodes CDR1 MNHNS and CDR2 SASEGT. V was trimmed by 0 bases and J by 9 bases, leaving 12 bases between them. As DNA, the CDR3 is TGTGCCAGCAGTGAAGCTCCGCAGGGTACCATTCAGTACTTC. Translating it yields CASSEAPQGTIQYF.

The V gene is TRBV19, the J gene TRBJ2-7; tentatively, D is TRBD1 (6 bases). The CDR3 loop spans 15 amino acids. Germline V gene sequence: CDR1 LNHDA, CDR2 SQIVND (reference sequence). Trimming took 7 bases from V and 1 from J, leaving 17 bases between them. The DNA for the CDR3 is TGTGCCAGTATCACTAGGACAGAGTATTCCTACGAGCAGTACTTC. This sequence encodes CASITRTEYSYEQYF.

The V gene is TRBV5-8, the J gene TRBJ2-2; maybe TRBD1 (5 bases). Germline-derived CDR1 and CDR2 are SGHTS and YDEGEE. The CDR3 has 15 residues. The V end lost 0 bases, the J end lost 2 bases, and 8 bases lay between the germline ends. The CDR3 sequence: CASSLAGLNTGELFF. For the CDR3, the DNA is TGTGCCAGCAGCTTGGCAGGGTTAAACACCGGGGAGCTGTTTTTT.

This clone was seen at least ten times. Written as DNA, the CDR3 is TGTGCCAGTAGTCCCACGCTACTAGCGGGAGAGACCCAGTACTTC. Translating it yields CASSPTLLAGETQYF. The chain employs TRBV19 and TRBJ2-5, with 9 bases identical to TRBD2. The CDR3 covers 15 residues. The germline V gene encodes CDR1 LNHDA and CDR2 SQIVND (reference sequence). The V segment lost 5 bases and the J segment 4 bases; nucleotides outside the gene matches: 8.